The clone carrying this TCR beta chain appeared many times. The antigen remains unidentified. CDR1 is SQVTM and CDR2 is ANQGSEA in the germline V gene. The CDR3 extends over 13 amino acids. The V gene lost 2 bases and the J gene lost 6 bases, with 12 bases spanning the gap. Unique molecular identifiers tagged the TCRbeta library. TCRdb reprocessed the PCR reads with MiXCR, giving one entry per CDR3 protein. The sample holds about 830,000 distinct CDR3 sequences, 16% seen once. This sample stems from a study of T-cell reconstitution after alpha-beta-depleted transplantation in children. General study findings and limits: Several hundred rapidly expanded clones from non-depleted graft cells reportedly supplied alpha-beta T cells about two months post-transplant. Some patients owed their high day-60 TCRbeta diversity to surviving recipient T cells and thymic progenitors.

The chain uses TRBV29-1 and TRBJ2-3, with D tentatively TRBD1 or TRBD2 (5 bases each). The receptor's source is a male patient between 10 and 17 years old who had a stem cell transplant for acute lymphoblastic leukemia, so the T cells may come from the graft donor. The specimen comprised PBMCs, mostly from graft donor cells, sampled 360 days after TCRalphabeta/CD19-depleted stem cell transplant. In nucleotides, the CDR3 is TGCAGCGTTGAACGGGCCTGGGGGGATACGCAGTATTTT. Translation gives CSVERAWGDTQYF.